Following are 5 T cell receptor beta chains from one sample sequenced in a study of T cell changes during pregnancy in multiple sclerosis. Method: immunoSEQ multiplex PCR; TCRdb's copy keeps in-frame clones and lacks some. The sample lists around 26,000 clones, about 89% seen once, with roughly an eighth in the top ten. The source was CD8+ T cells from peripheral blood mononuclear cells, collected in the first trimester of pregnancy. The receptor source for this set is a female donor in good health, enrolled as a control in a pregnancy study.

The chain couples TRBV11-2 to TRBJ2-1; no firm D call. The CDR3 has 13 amino acids. Germline loops: CDR1 SGHAT, CDR2 FQNNGV. The V end lost 5 bases, the J end lost 6 bases, and 11 bases lay between the germline ends. For the CDR3, the DNA is TGTGCCAGCAGCCCCCCAATGGCCAATGAGCAGTTCTTC. It codes for CASSPPMANEQFF.

By frequency in the sample, this clone is medium-sized. This chain links TRBV27 with TRBJ2-3, with a possible D match to TRBD2 (6 bases). Trimming left V 3 bases short and J 1 base short, with 8 bases between. The CDR3 spans 14 residues. From germline, CDR1 is MNHEY and CDR2 SMNVEV (reference sequence). The CDR3 loop is CASSFSGGTDTQYF. Written as DNA, the CDR3 is TGTGCCAGCAGTTTTAGCGGAGGCACAGATACGCAGTATTTT.

J is TRBJ2-7 and V is TRBV19, with 7 positions matching TRBD2. The CDR3 contains 15 residues. CDR1 is LNHDA, CDR2 SQIVND, per germline (reference sequence). V dropped 3 bases and J dropped 2; count of bases not matched to a gene: 7. CDR3 sequence: CASSIIEGTTYEQYF. Here the CDR3 DNA reads TGTGCCAGTAGTATCATCGAAGGGACTACCTACGAGCAGTACTTC.

This clone was seen only once. The chain's CDR3 is CASSTYGLAGGTGELFF. CDR3 bases: TGTGCCAGCAGCACATACGGACTAGCGGGGGGGACCGGGGAGCTGTTTTTT. The chain is built from TRBV13 and TRBJ2-2; 15 bases are a match to TRBD2. The germline CDR1 and CDR2 sequences are PRHDT and FYEKMQ (reference sequence). The CDR3 loop spans 17 amino acids. J was trimmed by 5 bases and V by 5 bases; bases with no gene match: 6. Looking up the rest from reference TRBV13 and TRBJ2-2 gives the full variable domain: AAGVIQSPRHLIKEKRETATLKCYPIPRHDTVYWYQQGPGQDPQFLISFYEKMQSDKGSIPDRFSAQQFSDYHSELNMSSLELGDSALYFCASSTYGLAGGTGELFFGEGSRLTVL.

The CDR3 region is CSVVRDEQFF. The DNA for the CDR3 is TGCAGCGTTGTTCGCGATGAGCAGTTCTTC. This chain joins TRBV29-1 and TRBJ2-1; D ambiguous. Trimming pared 4 bases from V and 8 bases from J, leaving 6 bases between. The CDR3 spans 10 residues. Per germline, CDR1 SQVTM and CDR2 ANQGSEA.